This T cell receptor beta chain is from a study of T-cell memory formation after mild COVID-19. TCRdb redid the calling of the 5' RACE reads with MiXCR, one entry per CDR3 protein. The table lists a few hundred thousand distinct CDR3 sequences, around 15% of them singletons, with 23% in the top ten. To note about this clonotype: Its target is not known.

The V gene lost 0 bases and the J gene lost 8 bases, with 13 bases spanning the gap. The CDR3 contains 14 residues. CDR1 is MGHRA, CDR2 YSYEKL, per germline. Study-level results: Contracting CD4+ clones lay largely in CM and EM, with CD8+ ones residing in EMRA. Balance between CD4 and CD8 was seen in clones contracting day 15 to 85, and a CD4+ lean was seen in later expanders. The pre-infection memory compartment contained some responding clones, suggesting cross-reactive memory joined.

The sequenced material came from PBMCs or a T cell subset sorted from them (not recorded which). The rearrangement links TRBV4-1 to TRBJ1-1; TRBD1 might be the D (6 bases). The source of this sequence is a man between 18 and 29 years old who had mild COVID-19 (a few samples of this study predate the infection). Cell type and time point are not known. DNA for the CDR3: TGCGCCAGCAGCCAAGATATCAGGGGCCGAGAAGCTTTCTTT. This encodes CASSQDIRGREAFF.